These 31 T cell receptor beta chains originate from one sample sequenced in a study of response to subunit inactivated influenza vaccine. Each CDR3 protein is one row after TCRdb ran MiXCR on the RT-PCR reads. The repertoire holds under 500,000 distinct CDR3 sequences, with 9.5% to 12% as singletons. Sequencing used PBMCs from blood, obtained roughly 47 days after vaccination. All receptors derive from a man between 45 and 60 years old who received an inactivated influenza vaccine.

The chain uses TRBV5-1 and TRBJ2-1, with D possibly TRBD2 on 5 matching bases. Germline-derived CDR1 and CDR2 are SGHRS and YFSETQ. The ends were cut back, 2 bases at V and 4 bases at J, with 10 bases in the middle. The CDR3 has 14 amino acids. The CDR3 reads CASSFSVEYNEQFF. In DNA, the CDR3 is TGCGCCAGCAGCTTTAGCGTGGAATACAATGAGCAGTTCTTC.

The V gene is TRBV4-3, the J gene TRBJ2-2; D uncertain. This CDR3 region has 18 residues. V lost 0 bases and J 4 bases, leaving 18 bases between the germline ends. Germline values: CDR1 LGHNA, CDR2 YSLEER. CDR3 nucleotides: TGCGCCAGCAGCCAAGATACTTCCCACCGCGCACCCACCGGGGAGCTGTTTTTT. Protein: CASSQDTSHRAPTGELFF.

This CDR3 reads CASSLVTGRPAYNEQFF. CDR3 nucleotides: TGTGCCAGCAGCCTAGTGACGGGAAGACCGGCCTACAATGAGCAGTTCTTC. The chain couples TRBV11-2 to TRBJ2-1, with a weak D call TRBD2 (5 bases). Per germline, CDR1 SGHAT and CDR2 FQNNGV. The V end was cut by 5 bases, the J end by 2 bases, with 19 bases between. The CDR3 consists of 17 residues.

The V and J genes are TRBV6-1 and TRBJ2-1, with 9 bases fitting TRBD2. The germline CDR1 and CDR2 sequences are MNHNS and SASEGT. V dropped 7 bases and J dropped 4; count of bases not matched to a gene: 8. The CDR3 covers 15 residues. The CDR3 here is CASIKAGGPYNEQFF. DNA of the CDR3: TGTGCCAGCATAAAGGCGGGAGGGCCGTACAATGAGCAGTTCTTC.

This clonotype came up a few times. The rearrangement links TRBV24-1 to TRBJ2-2; D ambiguous. Between the trimmed V and J ends, which lost 4 bases and 1 base, there was a span of 6 bases. Germline V gene sequence: CDR1 KGHDR, CDR2 SFDVKD. The CDR3 extends over 14 amino acids. DNA of the CDR3: TGTGCCACCAGTGACCGATGGAACACCGGGGAGCTGTTTTTT. Its translation: CATSDRWNTGELFF.

This clonotype appeared many times. The chain joins TRBV12-3 or TRBV12-4 to TRBJ1-6; the match to TRBD1 covers 8 bases. The V and J ends lost 7 bases and 5 bases, in that order; junction bases with no gene match: 4. The CDR3 runs to 14 residues. The CDR3 spells CASTTDRDNSPLHF. In DNA, the CDR3 is TGTGCCAGCACCACGGACAGGGATAATTCACCCCTCCACTTT.

Only a few counts were recorded for this clonotype. This chain joins TRBV5-6 and TRBJ1-4; 9 nucleotides match TRBD1. Losses at the gene ends were 3 bases for V and 2 bases for J; bases not matched to a gene: 2. Germline assignment: CDR1 SGHDT and CDR2 YYEEEE. CDR3 length: 15 residues. In DNA, the CDR3 is TGTGCCAGCAGCTGGACAGGGGATACTAATGAAAAACTGTTTTTT. Translation: CASSWTGDTNEKLFF.

Written as DNA, the CDR3 is TGTGCCAGCAGTTACCTTTGGGGGCCAAATCTTCAGGGCTACACCTTC. Protein sequence: CASSYLWGPNLQGYTF. This chain uses TRBV28 with TRBJ1-2, with a possible D match to TRBD1 (6 bases). The CDR3 is made up of 16 amino acids. V was pared by 4 bases and J by 8 bases, with 23 bases between. Germline V gene lookup returns CDR1 MDHEN and CDR2 SYDVKM.

The chain employs TRBV11-2 and TRBJ2-5, with a possible D match to TRBD1 (7 bases). Trimming removed 11 bases at V and 7 bases at J, with 14 bases between. The germline gives CDR1 SGHAT, CDR2 FQNNGV. This CDR3 contains 11 residues. CDR3 nucleotides: TGTGCCTCGGAGGGGGACAGGACCCAGTACTTC. Encoded protein: CASEGDRTQYF.

V usage is TRBV20-1 and J usage is TRBJ2-2, with D perhaps TRBD2 (6 bases). Between the trimmed V and J ends, which lost 0 bases and 2 bases, there was a span of 16 bases. The CDR3 sequence is 17 residues long. Germline V CDR1 and CDR2: DFQATT, SNEGSKA (reference sequence). The CDR3 nucleotides are TGCAGTGCTAGAGATCGTCGGGTGGGAGGAAACACCGGGGAGCTGTTTTTT. The encoded protein is CSARDRRVGGNTGELFF.

The chain uses TRBV12-3 or TRBV12-4 and TRBJ2-3, with 8 bases that match TRBD2. The CDR3 runs 17 residues. The J segment lost 0 bases and the V segment lost 4 bases, leaving 9 bases of the junction unmatched. CDR3 amino acids: CASSSRGSGGSTDTQYF. CDR3 in DNA: TGTGCCAGCAGTTCTAGGGGGAGCGGGGGAAGCACAGATACGCAGTATTTT.

The chain's CDR3 is CASSEPTGPNTGELFF. CDR3 sequence (DNA): TGTGCCAGCAGCGAACCCACAGGTCCGAACACCGGGGAGCTGTTTTTT. The rearrangement joins TRBV7-9 to TRBJ2-2, with D possibly TRBD1 on 5 matching bases. CDR3 size: 16 residues. Trimming shortened V by 5 bases and J by 0 bases, and 13 bases separated the two germline ends. Germline CDR1 is SEHNR and CDR2 is FQNEAQ (reference sequence).

On this clonotype: Germline and junction disagree at one end, which may indicate a read error. CDR3 sequence reads: CASSRGSYGQYF. Here the CDR3 DNA reads TGTGCCAGCAGCCGGGGGTCCTACGGGCAGTACTTC. The chain uses TRBV6-2 or TRBV6-3 and TRBJ2-7; D possibly corresponds to TRBD2 (6 bases). The V gene's germline CDR1 is MNHEY and CDR2 SVGEGT. This CDR3 is 12 amino acids long.

This clonotype was observed at least ten times. The V call is TRBV13, the J call TRBJ2-5; no definite D call. Germline CDR1 reads PRHDT; CDR2 reads FYEKMQ (reference sequence). The CDR3 consists of 14 residues. V dropped 3 bases and J dropped 2 bases, with 10 bases sitting between them. The CDR3 bases are TGTGCCAGCAGCTTCGGGCCCTCTCAAGAGACCCAGTACTTC. Translated, it gives CASSFGPSQETQYF.

This clonotype was counted a few times. CDR3 DNA sequence: TGTGCCAGCAGCTTATTCCAAGAGACCCAGTACTTC. This sequence encodes CASSLFQETQYF. The rearrangement uses TRBV7-9 and TRBJ2-5; D unclear. V dropped 2 bases and J dropped 1 base, with 2 bases sitting between them. There are 12 residues in the CDR3. CDR1 and CDR2 from the germline V gene are SEHNR and FQNEAQ (reference sequence).

This clonotype was picked up many times. The V and J genes are TRBV27 and TRBJ2-7; the D is unclear. Looked up from germline, CDR1 is MNHEY and CDR2 is SMNVEV (reference sequence). Between the trimmed V and J ends, which lost 0 bases and 4 bases, there was a span of 7 bases. The CDR3 is made up of 13 amino acids. CDR3 loop: CASSLSVRYEQYF. The CDR3 DNA sequence: TGTGCCAGCAGTTTATCTGTGCGATACGAGCAGTACTTC.

This clonotype was picked up a small number of times. The chain links TRBV11-2 to TRBJ2-7; TRBD1 matches at 10 bases. The germline V gene has CDR1 SGHAT and CDR2 FQNNGV. V shed 5 bases and J 4 bases; nucleotides not matched to a gene: 8. This CDR3 contains 15 residues. For the CDR3, the DNA is TGTGCCAGCAGCCAAACGGGACAGGGGCGATACGAGCAGTACTTC. Amino acids: CASSQTGQGRYEQYF.

This clonotype was seen repeatedly, ten times or more. The V gene is TRBV20-1, the J gene TRBJ2-4; 7 nucleotides align to TRBD1. This CDR3 has 14 residues. V lost 6 bases, J lost 5 bases, and 10 bases stayed unmatched. Looked up from germline, CDR1 is DFQATT and CDR2 is SNEGSKA (reference sequence). In DNA, the CDR3 is TGCAGTGCAAGACAGGGATTGGGCCAAAACATTCAGTACTTC. As protein: CSARQGLGQNIQYF.

The chain employs TRBV5-1 and TRBJ1-1; no clear D. This CDR3 comprises 13 residues. Germline V CDR1 and CDR2: SGHRS, YFSETQ. The germline V and J ends were trimmed by 2 bases and 8 bases, with 13 bases remaining between them. The chain's CDR3 is CASSLGPGEEAFF. The CDR3 nucleotides read TGCGCCAGCAGCTTAGGTCCCGGCGAAGAAGCTTTCTTT. The full variable domain, completed using reference TRBV5-1 and TRBJ1-1, is KAGVTQTPRYLIKTRGQQVTLSCSPISGHRSVSWYQQTPGQGLQFLFEYFSETQRNKGNFPGRFSGRQFSNSRSEMNVSTLELGDSALYLCASSLGPGEEAFFGQGTRLTVV.

This clonotype occurred a few times. CDR3 DNA: TGTGCCAGCAGCCCCCCGAAGGGAGGAGAAGAGACCCAGTACTTC. It specifies CASSPPKGGEETQYF. V usage is TRBV3-1 and J usage is TRBJ2-5; perhaps TRBD2 as D (6 bases). The length of the CDR3 is 15 residues. Trimming stripped 4 bases from V and 3 bases from J, with 15 bases between. Germline V gene sequence: CDR1 LGHDT, CDR2 YNNKEL (reference sequence).

Here the CDR3 DNA reads TGTGCCAGCAGTCCAACACCGAACACCGGGGAGCTGTTTTTT. This codes for CASSPTPNTGELFF. V and J are TRBV3-1 and TRBJ2-2, with D uncertain. This CDR3 spans 14 amino acids. Trimming stripped 6 bases from V and 0 bases from J, with 8 bases between. Germline loops: CDR1 LGHDT, CDR2 YNNKEL (reference sequence). The whole variable domain, filled in from reference TRBV3-1 and TRBJ2-2, reads DTAVSQTPKYLVTQMGNDKSIKCEQNLGHDTMYWYKQDSKKFLKIMFSYNNKELIINETVPNRFSPKSPDKAHLNLHINSLELGDSAVYFCASSPTPNTGELFFGEGSRLTVL.

This clonotype was counted between two and nine times. The chain recombines TRBV28 with TRBJ2-1, with 12 bases matching TRBD2. The junction had 7 bases not matched to a gene; V was cut back by 1 base and J by 9 bases. The CDR3 loop spans 16 amino acids. Germline V lookup: CDR1 MDHEN, CDR2 SYDVKM. The CDR3 region has the DNA TGTGCCAGCAGTTTATTTGCTAGCGGGGGGGCCGGTGAGCAGTTCTTC. This sequence encodes CASSLFASGGAGEQFF.

This clonotype was seen a handful of times. The J gene is TRBJ2-1, the V gene TRBV28; no definite D call. CDR3 length: 16 residues. The germline V gene encodes CDR1 MDHEN and CDR2 SYDVKM. The ends were cut back, 2 bases at V and 2 bases at J, with 13 bases in the middle. In nucleotides, the CDR3 is TGTGCCAGCAGTTTAGGTCCACAGATCACCTACAATGAGCAGTTCTTC. It is translated as CASSLGPQITYNEQFF.

This clonotype was detected many times. The chain employs TRBV7-9 and TRBJ1-5; TRBD1 aligns across 8 bases. This CDR3 spans 16 amino acids. V dropped 5 bases and J dropped 5; count of bases not matched to a gene: 11. CDR1 is SEHNR and CDR2 is FQNEAQ in the germline V gene (reference sequence). DNA for the CDR3: TGTGCCAGCAGCGACTTCTCAGGGGGCGCCGATCAGCCCCAGCATTTT. This encodes CASSDFSGGADQPQHF. Looking up the rest from reference TRBV7-9 and TRBJ1-5 gives the full variable domain: DTGVSQNPRHKITKRGQNVTFRCDPISEHNRLYWYRQTLGQGPEFLTYFQNEAQLEKSRLLSDRFSAERPKGSFSTLEIQRTEQGDSAMYLCASSDFSGGADQPQHFGDGTRLSIL.

The CDR3 nucleotides read TGTGCCAGCAAGTTGAGCGGGGGTATCGGGAATGAGCAGTTCTTC. Its protein is CASKLSGGIGNEQFF. The chain employs TRBV12-3 or TRBV12-4 and TRBJ2-1; the match to TRBD2 covers 8 bases. This CDR3 spans 15 amino acids. V dropped 7 bases and J dropped 7; count of bases not matched to a gene: 12.

V gene TRBV7-2 combines with J gene TRBJ2-7; the D is unclear. V gave up 4 bases and J gave up 0 bases, with 13 bases separating them. The CDR3 sequence is 15 residues long. Germline V gene sequence: CDR1 SGHTA, CDR2 FQGNSA. CDR3 DNA: TGTGCCAGCAGCTCAGTTCAGCGACACTCCTACGAGCAGTACTTC. Translating gives CASSSVQRHSYEQYF.

A few counts support this clonotype. J is TRBJ2-5 and V is TRBV3-1, with D hard to call. Deletions cut 3 bases from V and 2 bases from J, with 13 bases between. CDR1 and CDR2 from the germline V gene are LGHDT and YNNKEL (reference sequence). The CDR3 is 15 residues long. The DNA for the CDR3 is TGTGCCAGCAGCCATAACAGAATACTTCAAGAGACCCAGTACTTC. Its translation is CASSHNRILQETQYF.

This clonotype occurred many times. The chain couples TRBV7-8 to TRBJ2-7; 7 bases agree with TRBD1. The CDR3 has 14 amino acids. Germline V gives CDR1 SGHVS, CDR2 FQNEAQ. With 5 bases clipped from V and 6 bases from J, the junction kept 10 bases outside the gene matches. The CDR3 protein is CASSPGTATFEQYF. DNA for the CDR3: TGTGCCAGCAGCCCCGGGACAGCGACTTTCGAGCAGTACTTC.

This clonotype was seen at least ten times. This rearrangement joins TRBV7-2 to TRBJ2-1, with 8 bases aligning to TRBD2. Germline CDR1 SGHTA, CDR2 FQGNSA. Germline trimming cut 2 bases from V and 0 bases from J; bases unmatched to any gene: 6. This CDR3 contains 17 residues. CDR3 DNA: TGTGCCAGCAGCTTAACCCAGCGGGGGTACTCCTACAATGAGCAGTTCTTC. This translates into CASSLTQRGYSYNEQFF.

The J gene is TRBJ2-7, the V gene TRBV20-1; no reliable D call. Trimming stripped 6 bases from V and 11 bases from J, with 17 bases between. This CDR3 is 11 amino acids long. CDR1 is DFQATT, CDR2 SNEGSKA, per germline (reference sequence). The CDR3 DNA reads TGCAGTGCCCCGCGCCTCGGTCTAGAGTACTTC. As protein: CSAPRLGLEYF.

This clonotype came up a few times. The chain links TRBV7-9 to TRBJ2-3, with D hard to call. The CDR3 is made up of 16 amino acids. Trimming pared 1 base from V and 0 bases from J, leaving 11 bases between. The V gene's germline CDR1 is SEHNR and CDR2 FQNEAQ (reference sequence). In DNA form, the CDR3 reads TGTGCCAGCAGCTTAGGGGTAACACCTAGCACAGATACGCAGTATTTT. Amino acids: CASSLGVTPSTDTQYF. Based on the CDR3 plus reference TRBV7-9 and TRBJ2-3, the full variable domain is DTGVSQNPRHKITKRGQNVTFRCDPISEHNRLYWYRQTLGQGPEFLTYFQNEAQLEKSRLLSDRFSAERPKGSFSTLEIQRTEQGDSAMYLCASSLGVTPSTDTQYFGPGTRLTVL.